Below are 5 T cell receptor beta chains sequenced from a single sample in a study of shared clonotypes between healthy human individuals. TCRdb's table, derived via immunoSEQ multiplex PCR, lists solely in-frame clones and lacks some. Counted here are about 600,000 clones, roughly 97% occurring once; the ten biggest clones make up roughly 0.055%. Sequences were obtained from naive CD4+ T cells sorted from blood. Indicated subset: CD45RA+ positively selected. The receptors stem from a woman aged 25 to 45 in good health.

The chain has TRBV30 and TRBJ2-2; D ambiguous. CDR1 and CDR2 (germline): GTSNPN, SVGIG (reference sequence). The CDR3 has 15 amino acids. V lost 0 bases to trimming and J lost 2 bases, with 10 bases between them. The chain's CDR3 is CAWSVGDANTGELFF. CDR3 coding DNA: TGTGCCTGGAGTGTGGGTGATGCCAACACCGGGGAGCTGTTTTTT.

V is TRBV11-1 and J is TRBJ1-1; D is possibly TRBD1 (5 bases). The V gene lost 1 base and the J gene lost 4 bases, with 10 bases spanning the gap. This CDR3 contains 14 residues. CDR1 and CDR2 from the germline V gene are SGHAT and FQDESV (reference sequence). CDR3 sequence (DNA): TGTGCCAGCAGCTTAGGGTCAGGGATCACTGAAGCTTTCTTT. Its translation: CASSLGSGITEAFF.

The rearrangement uses TRBV18 and TRBJ1-1; no reliable D call. CDR3 length: 16 residues. The V gene's germline CDR1 is KGHSH and CDR2 LQKENI. Trimming took 2 bases from V and 0 from J, leaving 13 bases between them. CDR3 sequence: CASSPSQDFMNTEAFF. The CDR3 coding sequence is TGTGCCAGCTCACCATCTCAGGACTTCATGAACACTGAAGCTTTCTTT.

CDR3 coding DNA: TGTGCCAGCAGCTCACGAGGAGGACTTCAGCAGTTCTTC. Translated, it gives CASSSRGGLQQFF. The chain couples TRBV11-3 to TRBJ2-1, with TRBD2 as a possible D gene (5 bases). This CDR3 contains 13 residues. V was cut by 4 bases and J by 11 bases, with 15 bases left in between. The V gene's germline CDR1 is SGHNT and CDR2 YENEEA.

The V and J genes are TRBV5-1 and TRBJ2-1, with D hard to call. Germline CDR1 SGHRS, CDR2 YFSETQ. The V end lost 6 bases, the J end lost 4 bases, and 11 bases lay between the germline ends. The CDR3 totals 13 residues. This chain's CDR3 is CASMESVYNEQFF. DNA of the CDR3: TGCGCCAGCATGGAGTCGGTGTACAATGAGCAGTTCTTC.